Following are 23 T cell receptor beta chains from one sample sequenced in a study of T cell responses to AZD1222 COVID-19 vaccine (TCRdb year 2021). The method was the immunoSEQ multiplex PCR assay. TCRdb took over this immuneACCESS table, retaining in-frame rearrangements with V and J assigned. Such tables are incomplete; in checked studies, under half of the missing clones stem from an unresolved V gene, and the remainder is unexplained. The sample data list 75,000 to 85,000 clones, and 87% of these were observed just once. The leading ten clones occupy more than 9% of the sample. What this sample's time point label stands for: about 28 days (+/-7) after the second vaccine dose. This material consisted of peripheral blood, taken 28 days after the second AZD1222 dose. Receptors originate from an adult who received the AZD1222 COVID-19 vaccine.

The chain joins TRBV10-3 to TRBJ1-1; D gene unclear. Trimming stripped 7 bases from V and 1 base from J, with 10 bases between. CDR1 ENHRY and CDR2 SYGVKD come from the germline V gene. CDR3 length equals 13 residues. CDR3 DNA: TGTGCCATCAACTATTCACAGAACACTGAAGCTTTCTTT. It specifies CAINYSQNTEAFF.

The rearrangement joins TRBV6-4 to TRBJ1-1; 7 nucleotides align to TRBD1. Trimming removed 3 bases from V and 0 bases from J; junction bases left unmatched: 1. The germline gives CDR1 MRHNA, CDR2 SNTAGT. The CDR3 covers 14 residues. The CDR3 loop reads CASSEGGMNTEAFF. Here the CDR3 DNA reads TGTGCCAGCAGTGAAGGGGGCATGAACACTGAAGCTTTCTTT.

The CDR3 sequence: CASSLWGTNEKLFF. The DNA for the CDR3 is TGTGCCAGCAGCTTGTGGGGGACAAATGAAAAACTGTTTTTT. V usage is TRBV5-6 and J usage is TRBJ1-4; tentative D call: TRBD1 (6 bases). V was shortened by 1 base and J by 5 bases, with 9 bases between the two germline ends. Germline CDR1 and CDR2: SGHDT and YYEEEE. The CDR3 runs to 14 residues.

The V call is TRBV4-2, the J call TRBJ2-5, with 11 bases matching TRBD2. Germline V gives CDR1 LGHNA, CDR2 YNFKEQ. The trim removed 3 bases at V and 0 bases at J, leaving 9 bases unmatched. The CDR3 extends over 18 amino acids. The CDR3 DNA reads TGTGCCAGCAGCCATCGACTAGCGGGGCCTCGAAACCAAGAGACCCAGTACTTC. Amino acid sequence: CASSHRLAGPRNQETQYF.

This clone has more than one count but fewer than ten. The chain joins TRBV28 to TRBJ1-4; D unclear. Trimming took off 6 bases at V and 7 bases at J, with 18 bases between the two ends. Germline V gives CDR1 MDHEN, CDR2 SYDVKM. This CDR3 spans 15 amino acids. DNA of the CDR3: TGTGCCAGCAGGCCTCAGGATTCTTACACTGAAAAACTGTTTTTT. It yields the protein CASRPQDSYTEKLFF.

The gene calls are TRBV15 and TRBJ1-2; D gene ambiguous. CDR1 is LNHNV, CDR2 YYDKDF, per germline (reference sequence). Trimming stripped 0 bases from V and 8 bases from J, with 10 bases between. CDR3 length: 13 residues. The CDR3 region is CATSRDSGYGYTF. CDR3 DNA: TGTGCCACCAGCAGAGATTCGGGGTACGGCTACACCTTC. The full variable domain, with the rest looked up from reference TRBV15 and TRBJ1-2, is DAMVIQNPRYQVTQFGKPVTLSCSQTLNHNVMYWYQQKSSQAPKLLFHYYDKDFNNEADTPDNFQSRRPNTSFCFLDIRSPGLGDTAMYLCATSRDSGYGYTFGSGTRLTVV.

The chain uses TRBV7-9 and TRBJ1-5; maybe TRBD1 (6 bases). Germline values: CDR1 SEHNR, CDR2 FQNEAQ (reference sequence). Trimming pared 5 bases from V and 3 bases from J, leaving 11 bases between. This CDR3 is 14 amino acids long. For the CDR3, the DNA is TGTGCCAGCAGCCCTACAGGGCCCAATCAGCCCCAGCATTTT. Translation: CASSPTGPNQPQHF.

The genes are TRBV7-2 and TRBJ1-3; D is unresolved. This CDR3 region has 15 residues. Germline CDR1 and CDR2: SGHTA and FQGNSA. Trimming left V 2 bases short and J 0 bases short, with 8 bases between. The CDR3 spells CASSLFRGSGNTIYF. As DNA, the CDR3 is TGTGCCAGCAGCTTATTCCGGGGCTCTGGAAACACCATATATTTT.

CDR3 in DNA: TGTGCCAGCAGTTCGGGACAGGGCTCTGGAAACACCATATATTTT. Its translation: CASSSGQGSGNTIYF. V gene TRBV6-5 combines with J gene TRBJ1-3; 9 positions match TRBD1. J gave up 0 bases and V 4 bases, and 1 base lay outside the gene matches. Germline CDR1 is MNHEY and CDR2 is SVGAGI. The CDR3 extends over 15 amino acids.

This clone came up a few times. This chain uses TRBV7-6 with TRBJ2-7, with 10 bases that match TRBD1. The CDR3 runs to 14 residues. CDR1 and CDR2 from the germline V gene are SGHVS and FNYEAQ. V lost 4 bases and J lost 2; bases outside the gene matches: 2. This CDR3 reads CASSSGTGAYEQYF. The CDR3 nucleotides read TGTGCCAGCAGCTCCGGGACAGGGGCCTACGAGCAGTACTTC.

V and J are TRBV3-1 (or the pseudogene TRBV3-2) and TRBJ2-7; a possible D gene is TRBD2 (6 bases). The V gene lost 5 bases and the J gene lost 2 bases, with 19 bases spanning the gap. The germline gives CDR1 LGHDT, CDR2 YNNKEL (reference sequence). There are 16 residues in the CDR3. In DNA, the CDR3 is TGTGCCAGCAGCACGAACTTGCGGGGACGACCCTACGAGCAGTACTTC. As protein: CASSTNLRGRPYEQYF.

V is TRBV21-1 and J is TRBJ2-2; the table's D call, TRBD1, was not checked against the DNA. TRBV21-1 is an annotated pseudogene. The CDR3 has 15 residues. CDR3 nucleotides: TGTGCCAGCAGCAGATCACTCAGGGGGCCCGGGGAGCTGTTTTTT. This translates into CASSRSLRGPGELFF.

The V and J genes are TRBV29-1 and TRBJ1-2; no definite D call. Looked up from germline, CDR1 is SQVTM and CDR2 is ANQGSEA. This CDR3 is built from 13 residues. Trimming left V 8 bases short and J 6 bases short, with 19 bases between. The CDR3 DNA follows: TGCAGCACCCAAGTGAGGGTCGAAGATGGCTACACCTTC. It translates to CSTQVRVEDGYTF.

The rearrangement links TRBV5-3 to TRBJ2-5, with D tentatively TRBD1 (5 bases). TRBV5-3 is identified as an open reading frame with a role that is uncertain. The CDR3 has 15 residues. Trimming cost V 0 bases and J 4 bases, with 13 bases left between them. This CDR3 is CARSLAGRALETQYF. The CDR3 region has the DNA TGTGCCAGAAGCTTGGCAGGCAGGGCCCTAGAGACCCAGTACTTC.

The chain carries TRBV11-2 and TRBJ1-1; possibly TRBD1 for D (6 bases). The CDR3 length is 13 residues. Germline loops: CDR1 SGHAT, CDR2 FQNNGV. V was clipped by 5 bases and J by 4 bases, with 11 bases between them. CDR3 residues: CASSVGGLTEAFF. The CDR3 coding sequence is TGTGCCAGCAGCGTCGGGGGGCTCACTGAAGCTTTCTTT.

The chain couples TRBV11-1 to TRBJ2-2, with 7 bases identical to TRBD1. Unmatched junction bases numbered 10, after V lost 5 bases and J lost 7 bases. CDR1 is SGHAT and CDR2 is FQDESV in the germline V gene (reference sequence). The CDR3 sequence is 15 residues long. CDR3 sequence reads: CASSAPDRAVGELFF. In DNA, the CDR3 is TGTGCCAGCAGCGCGCCAGACAGGGCTGTCGGGGAGCTGTTTTTT.

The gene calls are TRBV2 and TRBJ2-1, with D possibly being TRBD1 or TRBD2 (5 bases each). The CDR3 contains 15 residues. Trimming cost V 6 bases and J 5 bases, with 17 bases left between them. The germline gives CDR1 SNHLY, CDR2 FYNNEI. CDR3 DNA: TGTGCCAGCAGAGATCTGAGGGGCATTAACAATGAGCAGTTCTTC. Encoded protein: CASRDLRGINNEQFF.

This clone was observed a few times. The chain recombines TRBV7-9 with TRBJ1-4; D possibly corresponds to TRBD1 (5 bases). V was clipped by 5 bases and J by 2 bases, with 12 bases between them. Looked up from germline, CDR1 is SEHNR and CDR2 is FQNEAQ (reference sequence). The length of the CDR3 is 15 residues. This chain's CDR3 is CASSPGEGTNEKLFF. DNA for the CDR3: TGTGCCAGCAGCCCGGGGGAGGGGACTAATGAAAAACTGTTTTTT.

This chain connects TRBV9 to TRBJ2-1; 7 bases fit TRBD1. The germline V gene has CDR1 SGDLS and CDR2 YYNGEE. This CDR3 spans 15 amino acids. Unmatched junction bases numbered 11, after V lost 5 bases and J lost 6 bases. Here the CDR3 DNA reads TGTGCCAGCAGTGTACAGGGGCGGCCGGGCAATGAGCAGTTCTTC. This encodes CASSVQGRPGNEQFF. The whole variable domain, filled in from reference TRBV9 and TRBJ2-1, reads DSGVTQTPKHLITATGQRVTLRCSPRSGDLSVYWYQQSLDQGLQFLIQYYNGEERAKGNILERFSAQQFPDLHSELNLSSLELGDSALYFCASSVQGRPGNEQFFGPGTRLTVL.

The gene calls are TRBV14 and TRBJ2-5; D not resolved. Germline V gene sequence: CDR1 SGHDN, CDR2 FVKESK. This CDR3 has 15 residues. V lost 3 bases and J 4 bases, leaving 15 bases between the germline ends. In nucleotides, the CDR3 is TGTGCCAGCAGCCAGGCAAACCATCCTATAGAGACCCAGTACTTC. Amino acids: CASSQANHPIETQYF.

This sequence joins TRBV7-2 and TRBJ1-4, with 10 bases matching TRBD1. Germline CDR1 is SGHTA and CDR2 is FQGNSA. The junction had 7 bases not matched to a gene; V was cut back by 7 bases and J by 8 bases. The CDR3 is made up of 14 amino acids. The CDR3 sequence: CASNRDRGMEKLFF. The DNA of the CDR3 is TGTGCCAGCAACAGGGACAGGGGTATGGAAAAACTGTTTTTT.

CDR3 DNA: TGTGCCTGGAGTGTAGGACTTTCTCCCGAGACCCAGTACTTC. Its translation: CAWSVGLSPETQYF. The V call is TRBV30, the J call TRBJ2-5; D is possibly TRBD2 (5 bases). V was clipped by 0 bases and J by 5 bases, with 13 bases between them. This CDR3 has 14 residues. CDR1 GTSNPN and CDR2 SVGIG come from the germline V gene (reference sequence).

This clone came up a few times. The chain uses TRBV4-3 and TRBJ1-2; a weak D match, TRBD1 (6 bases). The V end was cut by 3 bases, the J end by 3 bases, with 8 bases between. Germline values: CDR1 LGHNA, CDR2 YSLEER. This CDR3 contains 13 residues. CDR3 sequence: CASSHQGYYGYTF. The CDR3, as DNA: TGCGCCAGCAGCCACCAGGGGTACTATGGCTACACCTTC.